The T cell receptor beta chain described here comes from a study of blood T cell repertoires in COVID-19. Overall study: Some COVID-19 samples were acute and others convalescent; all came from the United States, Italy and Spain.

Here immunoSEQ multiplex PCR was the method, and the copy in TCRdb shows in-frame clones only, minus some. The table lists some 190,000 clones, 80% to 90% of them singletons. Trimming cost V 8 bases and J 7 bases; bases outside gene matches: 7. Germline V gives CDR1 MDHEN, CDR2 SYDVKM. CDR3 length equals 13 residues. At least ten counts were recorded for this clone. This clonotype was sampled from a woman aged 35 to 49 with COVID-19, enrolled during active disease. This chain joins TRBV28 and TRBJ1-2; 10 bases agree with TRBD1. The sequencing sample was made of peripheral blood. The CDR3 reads CASRDRGIFGYTF. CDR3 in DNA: TGTGCCAGCCGGGACAGGGGTATTTTTGGCTACACCTTC.